The sequence of this TCR beta chain was determined in a study of Ad26.COV2.S vaccination and SARS-CoV-2 variants. Whole-study context: Intramuscularly, Ad26.COV2.S was given either once or twice, 56 days apart. Whole-study results and caveats: Substantial response breadth was reportedly seen for spike-specific CD8+ and CD4+ T cells after vaccination. Vaccine recipients surpassed placebo recipients in spike-specific TCR breadth.

The V segment lost 7 bases and the J segment 5 bases; nucleotides outside the gene matches: 5. Germline loops: CDR1 SQVTM, CDR2 ANQGSEA. The CDR3 consists of 13 residues. The repertoire was sequenced with immunoSEQ multiplex PCR; TCRdb's copy has only in-frame clones and lacks some. The sample holds around 370,000 clones, approximately 85% seen once. Note on this clone: Its antigen is unidentified.

Treatment reported: roughly 19 received Ad26.COV2.S at low or high dose, single or two shots; about 5 received placebo; per-sample allocation not given. Collection of samples fell on day 63 after the first vaccine or placebo injection. At a Boston site, the person donating was an adult of 18-55 years. The sequenced sample was peripheral blood, obtained in a trial of Ad26.COV2.S vaccine versus placebo. This TCR was recovered from a person between 18 and 65 years old who received the Ad26.COV2.S COVID-19 vaccine or a placebo. V gene TRBV29-1 combines with J gene TRBJ2-5; 12 bases agree with TRBD1. This CDR3 reads CSGRDRGRETQYF. In DNA, the CDR3 is TGCAGCGGCCGGGACAGGGGGCGTGAGACCCAGTACTTC. Drawing the rest from reference TRBV29-1 and TRBJ2-5, the complete variable domain is SAVISQKPSRDICQRGTSLTIQCQVDSQVTMMFWYRQQPGQSLTLIATANQGSEATYESGFVIDKFPISRPNLTFSTLTVSNMSPEDSSIYLCSGRDRGRETQYFGPGTRLLVL.